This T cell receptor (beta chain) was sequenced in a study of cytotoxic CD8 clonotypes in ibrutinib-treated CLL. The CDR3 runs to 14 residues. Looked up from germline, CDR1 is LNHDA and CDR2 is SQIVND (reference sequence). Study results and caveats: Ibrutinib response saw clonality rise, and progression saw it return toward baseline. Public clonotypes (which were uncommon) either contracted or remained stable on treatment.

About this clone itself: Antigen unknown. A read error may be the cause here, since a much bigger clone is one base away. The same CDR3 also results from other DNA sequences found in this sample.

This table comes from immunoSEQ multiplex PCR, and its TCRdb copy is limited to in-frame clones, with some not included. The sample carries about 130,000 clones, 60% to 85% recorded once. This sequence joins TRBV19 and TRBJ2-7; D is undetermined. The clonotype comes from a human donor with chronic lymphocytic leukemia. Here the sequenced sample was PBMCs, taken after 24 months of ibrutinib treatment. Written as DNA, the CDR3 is TGCGCCAGTAGTATTGGCGTTCGTCGGGACGAGCAGTACTTC. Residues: CASSIGVRRDEQYF.